Following are 6 T cell receptor beta chains from one sample sequenced in a study of blood T cell repertoires in COVID-19. Clones were read by immunoSEQ multiplex PCR, and TCRdb kept only the in-frame ones, dropping some. The sample records about 59,000 clones, 80% to 95% being singletons. Sample: peripheral blood. The source of these receptors is a man aged 80 or over with acute or convalescent COVID-19.

The genes are TRBV27 and TRBJ2-1, with TRBD2 matching 8 bases. This CDR3 comprises 16 residues. The V segment lost 6 bases and the J segment 7 bases; nucleotides outside the gene matches: 14. The germline gives CDR1 MNHEY, CDR2 SMNVEV (reference sequence). CDR3 nucleotide sequence: TGTGCCAGCAGCCAGGCTAGCGGGTATGGCCGAAATGAGCAGTTCTTC. Amino acids: CASSQASGYGRNEQFF.

The J gene is TRBJ2-5, the V gene TRBV28; D not resolved. From germline, CDR1 is MDHEN and CDR2 SYDVKM. The CDR3 is 15 amino acids. Trimming took off 2 bases at V and 2 bases at J, with 12 bases between the two ends. As DNA, the CDR3 is TGTGCCAGCAGTTTAGGGCAGGCAAGACAAGAGACCCAGTACTTC. It is translated as CASSLGQARQETQYF.

The genes are TRBV5-1 and TRBJ2-7; the match to TRBD2 covers 7 bases. Per germline, CDR1 SGHRS and CDR2 YFSETQ. The CDR3 is 15 amino acids. V shed 4 bases, J shed 2 bases, and the junction held 9 bases outside the gene matches. Here the CDR3 reads CASSTPPSGTYEQYF. In DNA, the CDR3 is TGCGCCAGCAGCACCCCTCCTAGCGGTACCTACGAGCAGTACTTC.

CDR3 amino acids: CASSLVADQETQYF. CDR3 in DNA: TGCGCCAGCAGCTTGGTGGCGGACCAAGAGACCCAGTACTTC. V usage is TRBV5-1 and J usage is TRBJ2-5; D unclear. The CDR3 totals 14 residues. The V end was cut by 0 bases, the J end by 0 bases, with 6 bases between. The germline V gene has CDR1 SGHRS and CDR2 YFSETQ.

This rearrangement joins TRBV6-5 to TRBJ1-4; TRBD1 aligns across 7 bases. The CDR3 totals 13 residues. CDR1 and CDR2 from the germline V gene are MNHEY and SVGAGI. With V trimmed by 6 bases and J by 2 bases, 0 bases remained unmatched. In nucleotides, the CDR3 is TGTGCCAGCAGACAGGGGACTAATGAAAAACTGTTTTTT. Amino acid sequence: CASRQGTNEKLFF.

The J gene is TRBJ2-3, the V gene TRBV29-1; tentative D call: TRBD2 (5 bases). Germline CDR1 is SQVTM and CDR2 is ANQGSEA. V was clipped by 7 bases and J by 5 bases, with 13 bases between them. CDR3 size: 12 residues. Written as DNA, the CDR3 is TGCAGCGGCCGGCGTGAGGGAGATACGCAGTATTTT. Translated: CSGRREGDTQYF.